The 23 T cell receptor beta chains given below trace back to one sample, sequenced in a study of early T cells in non-severe SARS-CoV-2 infection. TCRdb fed the 5' RACE reads into MiXCR, producing one record per CDR3 protein. Of some 70,000 distinct CDR3 sequences listed, less than 5% are singletons. The sequenced material came from whole blood. The source is an adult who was a healthcare worker with PCR-confirmed SARS-CoV-2 infection or an uninfected control (not recorded which).

This clonotype was detected a few times. V and J are TRBV27 and TRBJ2-3; 13 bases agree with TRBD2. Germline V CDR1 and CDR2: MNHEY, SMNVEV (reference sequence). The J segment lost 0 bases and the V segment lost 4 bases, leaving 16 bases of the junction unmatched. The CDR3 runs to 21 residues. The DNA for the CDR3 is TGTGCCAGCAGTTCTGGACTAGCGGGGGCTGTCTCGCTCCTTAGCACAGATACGCAGTATTTT. The encoded protein is CASSSGLAGAVSLLSTDTQYF.

This clonotype was detected ten times or more. The chain recombines TRBV3-1 with TRBJ2-3; possibly TRBD2 for D (6 bases). The CDR3 extends over 13 amino acids. CDR1 LGHDT and CDR2 YNNKEL come from the germline V gene (reference sequence). The V end was cut by 3 bases, the J end by 7 bases, with 11 bases between. CDR3 bases: TGTGCCAGCAGCCAGCGGGGCAAATATACGCAGTATTTT. Protein product: CASSQRGKYTQYF.

This clonotype was seen ten or more times. V is TRBV27 and J is TRBJ2-3; TRBD2 agrees at 9 bases. CDR1 is MNHEY, CDR2 SMNVEV, per germline (reference sequence). With 9 bases clipped from V and 2 bases from J, the junction kept 6 bases outside the gene matches. This CDR3 contains 14 residues. CDR3 loop: CASSSGINTDTQYF. CDR3 nucleotide sequence: TGTGCCAGTTCTAGCGGGATAAACACAGATACGCAGTATTTT.

This clonotype was counted many times. The DNA of the CDR3 is TGTGCCAGCAGCCGCGGGGGGACTAATGAAAAACTGTTTTTT. Its protein product is CASSRGGTNEKLFF. The chain combines TRBV3-2 with TRBJ1-4; the table names TRBD1, a call not compared with the DNA. TRBV3-2 counts as a pseudogene. The CDR3 covers 14 residues.

This clonotype was found many times. This sequence joins TRBV6-1 and TRBJ1-2, with unresolved D. Germline CDR1 reads MNHNS; CDR2 reads SASEGT. The CDR3 extends over 12 amino acids. Trimming removed 7 bases from V and 1 base from J, with 7 bases in between. The CDR3 spells CASITDNYGYTF. DNA for the CDR3: TGTGCCAGCATTACCGATAACTATGGCTACACCTTC.

This clonotype appeared many times. This chain connects TRBV11-2 to TRBJ2-1; no clear D. The V end was cut by 1 base, the J end by 10 bases, with 5 bases between. Germline V gives CDR1 SGHAT, CDR2 FQNNGV. This CDR3 has 11 residues. Here the CDR3 reads CASSLVVEQFF. Written as DNA, the CDR3 is TGTGCCAGCAGCTTAGTGGTAGAGCAGTTCTTC.

This clonotype counts as medium-sized. The chain has TRBV27 and TRBJ2-3; D is uncertain. The CDR3 is 12 amino acids. Germline V gene sequence: CDR1 MNHEY, CDR2 SMNVEV (reference sequence). Between the trimmed V and J ends, which lost 6 bases and 4 bases, there was a span of 8 bases. The CDR3 loop is CASRLGPDTQYF. In nucleotides, the CDR3 is TGTGCCAGCAGGCTAGGTCCAGATACGCAGTATTTT.

In its sample, this clonotype was seen many times. The chain combines TRBV7-2 with TRBJ2-7; 7 bases align to TRBD2. Germline V gene lookup returns CDR1 SGHTA and CDR2 FQGNSA. V shed 1 base and J 4 bases; nucleotides not matched to a gene: 7. This CDR3 contains 15 residues. CDR3 coding DNA: TGTGCCAGCAGCTTAGATGGCGGGAGTGTATACGAGCAGTACTTC. It specifies CASSLDGGSVYEQYF.

The rearrangement links TRBV6-1 to TRBJ1-5; the D is unclear. Trimming removed 0 bases from V and 7 bases from J, with 13 bases in between. Looked up from germline, CDR1 is MNHNS and CDR2 is SASEGT. The CDR3 covers 15 residues. CDR3 bases: TGTGCCAGCAGTGAAGCGCTTTGGATAGGGCAGCCCCAGCATTTT. This encodes CASSEALWIGQPQHF.

This clonotype has a count of ten or more. The gene calls are TRBV7-2 and TRBJ2-7; D unresolved. The CDR3 is made up of 13 amino acids. The germline V and J ends were trimmed by 4 bases and 2 bases, with 9 bases remaining between them. CDR1 is SGHTA, CDR2 FQGNSA, per germline. This CDR3 is CASSYDEAYEQYF. The CDR3 nucleotides are TGTGCCAGCAGCTACGACGAGGCCTACGAGCAGTACTTC.

This clonotype was detected many times. This sequence joins TRBV12-3 or TRBV12-4 and TRBJ1-4, with 10 nucleotides matching TRBD1. This CDR3 contains 15 residues. The J segment lost 6 bases and the V segment lost 5 bases, leaving 6 bases of the junction unmatched. In nucleotides, the CDR3 is TGTGCCAGCAGTCCGGGGACAGGGGCGGATGAAAAACTGTTTTTT. Its protein is CASSPGTGADEKLFF.

By proportion, this clonotype is medium-sized. J is TRBJ2-7 and V is TRBV6-5, with 7 bases identical to TRBD1. This CDR3 has 18 amino acids. V dropped 4 bases and J dropped 0; count of bases not matched to a gene: 15. Per the germline V gene, CDR1 is MNHEY and CDR2 is SVGAGI. In nucleotides, the CDR3 is TGTGCCAGCAGTTTAACACCCTGGGACAGTGGGACCTCCTACGAGCAGTACTTC. It specifies CASSLTPWDSGTSYEQYF.

This clonotype came up many times. The CDR3 nucleotides read TGCGCCAGCAGCTTGGACGACGGGGCAACTAATGAAAAACTGTTTTTT. Translation: CASSLDDGATNEKLFF. The J gene is TRBJ1-4, the V gene TRBV5-1; D gene uncertain. CDR1 and CDR2 from the germline V gene are SGHRS and YFSETQ. V was clipped by 0 bases and J by 0 bases, with 9 bases between them. The CDR3 sequence is 16 residues long. Together with reference TRBV5-1 and TRBJ1-4, the CDR3 gives the full variable domain: KAGVTQTPRYLIKTRGQQVTLSCSPISGHRSVSWYQQTPGQGLQFLFEYFSETQRNKGNFPGRFSGRQFSNSRSEMNVSTLELGDSALYLCASSLDDGATNEKLFFGSGTQLSVL.

This clonotype was counted at least ten times. The V call is TRBV29-1, the J call TRBJ2-2, with D maybe TRBD2 (5 bases). The CDR3 sequence is 14 residues long. CDR1 and CDR2 (germline): SQVTM, ANQGSEA. CDR3 DNA: TGCAGTTATTCAGAGGGCGCGAACACCGGGGAGCTGTTTTTT. Translated: CSYSEGANTGELFF.

This clonotype was detected a few times. The gene calls are TRBV2 and TRBJ2-1; D gene ambiguous. The CDR3 spans 11 residues. Germline loops: CDR1 SNHLY, CDR2 FYNNEI. V lost 7 bases and J lost 4, with 5 bases in between. In DNA form, the CDR3 reads TGTGCCAGCAAGGAGTACAATGAGCAGTTCTTC. Protein product: CASKEYNEQFF.

This clonotype appeared many times. The V and J genes are TRBV4-2 and TRBJ2-6; TRBD1 or TRBD2 may be the D gene (6 bases each). Germline V lookup: CDR1 LGHNA, CDR2 YNFKEQ. The CDR3 loop spans 16 amino acids. V lost 4 bases and J lost 5, with 15 bases in between. As DNA, the CDR3 is TGTGCCAGCAGCCCGCGGGACGGGACACGGGCCAACGTCCTGACTTTC. Protein: CASSPRDGTRANVLTF.

The sample holds many counts of this clonotype. The rearrangement links TRBV7-9 to TRBJ2-1; 11 bases agree with TRBD1. Trimming at V came to 5 bases and at J to 9 bases, leaving 9 bases not matched to a gene. CDR3 length equals 15 residues. Germline V gene lookup returns CDR1 SEHNR and CDR2 FQNEAQ (reference sequence). CDR3 DNA: TGTGCCAGCAGCCTCCATGGACAGGGGGCCCCTGAGCAGTTCTTC. Translated, it gives CASSLHGQGAPEQFF.

This clonotype has ten or more counts. The chain couples TRBV10-1 to TRBJ2-3; maybe TRBD2 (6 bases). This CDR3 contains 14 residues. The V and J ends lost 6 bases and 1 base respectively, with 11 bases between them. CDR1 and CDR2 from the germline V gene are WNHNN and SYGVQD (reference sequence). The CDR3 coding sequence is TGCGCCAGCAGCGCTCGGGAGCGCACAGATACGCAGTATTTT. Encoded protein: CASSARERTDTQYF.

This clonotype was counted ten times or more. V and J are TRBV7-3 and TRBJ2-3; the D gene is possibly TRBD1 (6 bases). Germline assignment: CDR1 SGHTA and CDR2 FQGTGA. The length of the CDR3 is 12 residues. V was clipped by 4 bases and J by 6 bases, with 8 bases between them. The CDR3 DNA is TGTGCCAGCAGCTCCGACAGGGATACGCAGTATTTT. Protein sequence: CASSSDRDTQYF.

This clonotype was seen only a few times. The chain combines TRBV12-3 or TRBV12-4 with TRBJ2-1, with TRBD2 matching 8 bases. V gave up 2 bases and J gave up 6 bases; unmatched junction bases: 6. This CDR3 comprises 15 residues. The DNA of the CDR3 is TGTGCCAGCAGTTTATCCGGGAGGGCTTTCAATGAGCAGTTCTTC. This translates into CASSLSGRAFNEQFF.

The table lists this clonotype with a few counts. This sequence joins TRBV10-3 and TRBJ2-5; D gene unclear. CDR3 size: 13 residues. Between the trimmed V and J ends, which lost 0 bases and 4 bases, there was a span of 6 bases. From germline, CDR1 is ENHRY and CDR2 SYGVKD. CDR3 amino acids: CAISESELETQYF. The DNA of the CDR3 is TGTGCCATCAGTGAGTCCGAGTTAGAGACCCAGTACTTC.

In its sample, this clonotype was seen a few times. The chain employs TRBV5-5 and TRBJ2-5; possible D gene TRBD2, 5 bases. Trimming took off 5 bases at V and 0 bases at J, with 23 bases between the two ends. The CDR3 sequence is 18 residues long. From germline, CDR1 is SGHKS and CDR2 YYEKEE (reference sequence). The CDR3 loop is CASRHPRKAGWNQETQYF. CDR3 DNA sequence: TGTGCCAGCAGACACCCCCGGAAGGCGGGCTGGAACCAAGAGACCCAGTACTTC.

This clonotype was recorded a few times. V is TRBV4-2 and J is TRBJ2-2; TRBD2 matches 8 bases. J was trimmed by 7 bases and V by 1 base; bases with no gene match: 11. CDR1 is LGHNA, CDR2 YNFKEQ, per germline. The CDR3 sequence is 17 residues long. The CDR3 bases are TGTGCCAGCAGCCAAGCGTTCGAGCGGGAGACGGTCGGGGAGCTGTTTTTT. This sequence encodes CASSQAFERETVGELFF.